These 22 T cell receptor beta chains were sequenced from one sample in a study of control samples from healthy donors and cancer patients. This table comes from immunoSEQ multiplex PCR, and its TCRdb copy is limited to in-frame clones, with some not included. In the table there are under 450,000 clones, 75% to 95% of which are singletons. The sample was PBMCs. These receptors all stem from a man between 35 and 55 years old with head and neck cancer.

This rearrangement joins TRBV4-1 to TRBJ1-3; D may be TRBD1 (6 bases). The CDR3 consists of 15 residues. CDR1 is MGHRA, CDR2 YSYEKL, per germline. The V end was cut by 0 bases, the J end by 5 bases, with 11 bases between. For the CDR3, the DNA is TGCGCCAGCAGCCAAGAGACCGGGACAAGAAACACCATATATTTT. This sequence encodes CASSQETGTRNTIYF.

CDR3 residues: CASSLGTSVMGEQYF. The CDR3 DNA reads TGTGCCAGCAGCTTGGGAACTAGCGTGATGGGCGAGCAGTACTTC. This chain joins TRBV5-5 and TRBJ2-7; the match to TRBD2 covers 7 bases. Trimming removed 0 bases from V and 6 bases from J; junction bases left unmatched: 9. Germline assignment: CDR1 SGHKS and CDR2 YYEKEE (reference sequence). The CDR3 is made up of 15 amino acids.

The rearrangement links TRBV5-4 to TRBJ2-5; unclear D gene. V was trimmed by 2 bases and J by 5 bases, leaving 10 bases between them. This CDR3 is built from 13 residues. Germline V gene sequence: CDR1 SGHNT, CDR2 YYREEE (reference sequence). The DNA for the CDR3 is TGTGCCAGCAGCTTCGCCGGGTGGGAGACCCAGTACTTC. This encodes CASSFAGWETQYF. Full variable domain (rest looked up from reference TRBV5-4 and TRBJ2-5): ETGVTQSPTHLIKTRGQQVTLRCSSQSGHNTVSWYQQALGQGPQFIFQYYREEENGRGNFPPRFSGLQFPNYSSELNVNALELDDSALYLCASSFAGWETQYFGPGTRLLVL.

This clone was picked up one time. The rearrangement links TRBV16 to TRBJ1-4; D call uncertain. The CDR3 has 16 residues. V lost 4 bases, J lost 6 bases, and 18 bases lay in between. Germline loops: CDR1 KGHSY, CDR2 FQNENV. The CDR3 protein is CASSPRLSERDEKLFF. The CDR3 DNA is TGTGCCAGCAGCCCCCGATTGTCGGAAAGGGATGAAAAACTGTTTTTT.

This chain connects TRBV14 to TRBJ2-3, with D maybe TRBD2 (7 bases). The CDR3 has 17 amino acids. CDR1 and CDR2 from the germline V gene are SGHDN and FVKESK. V lost 4 bases, J lost 2 bases, and 19 bases lay in between. The CDR3 DNA sequence: TGTGCCAGCAGCCTCTCCTTGGCGGGGGCCCCCACAGATACGCAGTATTTT. It specifies CASSLSLAGAPTDTQYF.

V is TRBV5-6 and J is TRBJ2-7; 9 nucleotides line up with TRBD1. Germline trimming cut 6 bases from V and 0 bases from J; bases unmatched to any gene: 7. The CDR3 spans 15 residues. Germline values: CDR1 SGHDT, CDR2 YYEEEE. The CDR3 region is CASTRDRGGSYEQYF. The CDR3 nucleotides are TGTGCCAGCACCAGAGACAGGGGGGGCTCCTACGAGCAGTACTTC. Variable domain in full (rest from reference TRBV5-6 and TRBJ2-7): DAGVTQSPTHLIKTRGQQVTLRCSPKSGHDTVSWYQQALGQGPQFIFQYYEEEERQRGNFPDRFSGHQFPNYSSELNVNALLLGDSALYLCASTRDRGGSYEQYFGPGTRLTVT.

This rearrangement joins TRBV27 to TRBJ2-6, with D unclear. The germline gives CDR1 MNHEY, CDR2 SMNVEV (reference sequence). V was trimmed by 6 bases and J by 0 bases, leaving 3 bases between them. The CDR3 covers 13 residues. Written as DNA, the CDR3 is TGTGCCAGCAGGAGCTCTGGGGCCAACGTCCTGACTTTC. Its translation: CASRSSGANVLTF.

The chain is built from TRBV11-3 and TRBJ2-1; no firm D call. The CDR3 totals 13 residues. Trimming left V 4 bases short and J 7 bases short, with 11 bases between. Germline loops: CDR1 SGHNT, CDR2 YENEEA. CDR3 in amino acids: CASSSTRWNEQFF. The CDR3 region has the DNA TGTGCCAGCAGCTCAACGAGGTGGAATGAGCAGTTCTTC.

The CDR3 nucleotides are TGTGCCAGCAGCTTAGGGGGCCTGGATGGCTACACCTTC. It encodes CASSLGGLDGYTF. The chain has TRBV7-9 and TRBJ1-2; a weak D match, TRBD1 (5 bases). The germline V gene encodes CDR1 SEHNR and CDR2 FQNEAQ (reference sequence). The V gene lost 1 base and the J gene lost 6 bases, with 9 bases spanning the gap. This CDR3 comprises 13 residues. Full variable domain (missing parts from reference TRBV7-9 and TRBJ1-2): DTGVSQNPRHKITKRGQNVTFRCDPISEHNRLYWYRQTLGQGPEFLTYFQNEAQLEKSRLLSDRFSAERPKGSFSTLEIQRTEQGDSAMYLCASSLGGLDGYTFGSGTRLTVV.

The chain uses TRBV12-3 or TRBV12-4 and TRBJ1-5, with a possible D match to TRBD1 (5 bases). The CDR3 sequence is 13 residues long. V lost 3 bases and J 6 bases, leaving 9 bases between the germline ends. The CDR3 nucleotides read TGTGCCAGCAGTTTCCTCGACAGTCAGCCCCAGCATTTT. Encoded protein: CASSFLDSQPQHF.

V and J are TRBV10-2 and TRBJ1-6; 9 bases are shared with TRBD1. The V gene's germline CDR1 is WSHSY and CDR2 SAAADI. V was pared by 6 bases and J by 7 bases, with 7 bases of the junction left unmatched. The CDR3 spans 15 residues. CDR3 region: CASSAAGTGNSPLHF. The CDR3 DNA follows: TGCGCCAGCAGCGCGGCCGGGACAGGGAATTCACCCCTCCACTTT.

The chain carries TRBV28 and TRBJ1-5; D might be TRBD1 (6 bases). This CDR3 is built from 18 residues. CDR1 is MDHEN, CDR2 SYDVKM, per germline. Between the trimmed V and J ends, which lost 6 bases and 5 bases, there was a span of 26 bases. CDR3 amino acids: CASSSQQGVTVLDQPQHF. CDR3 in DNA: TGTGCCAGCAGCTCACAACAGGGAGTAACCGTTCTAGATCAGCCCCAGCATTTT.

V usage is TRBV14 and J usage is TRBJ1-1; weak D call: TRBD1 (6 bases). The CDR3 has 16 amino acids. Germline V gene data show CDR1 as SGHDN and CDR2 as FVKESK. The ends were cut back, 4 bases at V and 3 bases at J, with 18 bases in the middle. CDR3 bases: TGTGCCAGCAGCCCGATCACCAGGGGAGGCGACACTGAAGCTTTCTTT. This encodes CASSPITRGGDTEAFF. Together with reference TRBV14 and TRBJ1-1, the CDR3 gives the full variable domain: EAGVTQFPSHSVIEKGQTVTLRCDPISGHDNLYWYRRVMGKEIKFLLHFVKESKQDESGMPNNRFLAERTGGTYSTLKVQPAELEDSGVYFCASSPITRGGDTEAFFGQGTRLTVV.

V gene TRBV3-1 (or the pseudogene TRBV3-2) combines with J gene TRBJ1-1; D is possibly TRBD1 (5 bases). Deletions cut 1 base from V and 3 bases from J, with 18 bases between. Germline assignment: CDR1 LGHDT and CDR2 YNNKEL (reference sequence). The CDR3 has 17 amino acids. DNA of the CDR3: TGTGCCAGCAGCCAAGTAAGGACCGGGACCGCGGACACTGAAGCTTTCTTT. Translation: CASSQVRTGTADTEAFF.

The rearrangement links TRBV2 to TRBJ1-5; 7 bases agree with TRBD1. Trimming at V came to 8 bases and at J to 3 bases, leaving 10 bases not matched to a gene. Germline V lookup: CDR1 SNHLY, CDR2 FYNNEI. There are 15 residues in the CDR3. DNA for the CDR3: TGTGCCAGCGAAGGGTGGGACAGATCCAATCAGCCCCAGCATTTT. This sequence encodes CASEGWDRSNQPQHF.

This chain connects TRBV7-9 to TRBJ2-3, with TRBD2 as a possible D gene (5 bases). V was cut by 5 bases and J by 1 base, with 13 bases left in between. The germline V gene has CDR1 SEHNR and CDR2 FQNEAQ (reference sequence). The CDR3 is 15 amino acids. The CDR3 here is CASSVGLAGTDTQYF. In DNA form, the CDR3 reads TGTGCCAGCAGCGTAGGCCTAGCCGGCACAGATACGCAGTATTTT.

V gene TRBV5-8 combines with J gene TRBJ2-1; maybe TRBD1 (6 bases). This CDR3 comprises 15 residues. Germline CDR1 and CDR2: SGHTS and YDEGEE. The V end was cut by 1 base, the J end by 0 bases, with 8 bases between. The CDR3 reads CASSLTGSSYNEQFF. DNA for the CDR3: TGTGCCAGCAGCTTGACAGGGAGCTCCTACAATGAGCAGTTCTTC. Full variable domain (rest looked up from reference TRBV5-8 and TRBJ2-1): EAGVTQSPTHLIKTRGQQATLRCSPISGHTSVYWYQQALGLGLQFLLWYDEGEERNRGNFPPRFSGRQFPNYSSELNVNALELEDSALYLCASSLTGSSYNEQFFGPGTRLTVL.

This chain uses TRBV7-9 with TRBJ2-2, with 9 bases lining up with TRBD1. In germline, CDR1 is SEHNR, CDR2 FQNEAQ (reference sequence). Unmatched junction bases numbered 9, after V lost 10 bases and J lost 3 bases. CDR3 length: 15 amino acids. For the CDR3, the DNA is TGTGCCACGTGGACAGGGGAAGGTTACACCGGGGAGCTGTTTTTT. This encodes CATWTGEGYTGELFF.

The V call is TRBV24-1, the J call TRBJ1-2; D not resolved. This CDR3 has 15 amino acids. Trimming left V 9 bases short and J 0 bases short, with 16 bases between. Germline V lookup: CDR1 KGHDR, CDR2 SFDVKD. As DNA, the CDR3 is TGTGCCACCCAAGGACGGGCTACAACTAACTATGGCTACACCTTC. This gives the protein CATQGRATTNYGYTF.

This chain connects TRBV18 to TRBJ1-5; D remains ambiguous. Germline CDR1 KGHSH, CDR2 LQKENI. V shed 6 bases and J shed 0 bases, with 6 bases lying between them. This CDR3 spans 13 amino acids. CDR3 sequence: CASSSDSNQPQHF. CDR3 coding DNA: TGTGCCAGCTCTTCAGATAGCAATCAGCCCCAGCATTTT.

This clone appeared a few times. V gene TRBV7-9 combines with J gene TRBJ2-7; D possibly corresponds to TRBD2 (6 bases). Trimming removed 4 bases at V and 6 bases at J, with 16 bases between. Germline V lookup: CDR1 SEHNR, CDR2 FQNEAQ (reference sequence). The CDR3 is made up of 14 amino acids. The CDR3: CASSSWRGRGEQYF. The CDR3 DNA reads TGTGCCAGCAGCTCCTGGAGGGGTAGGGGCGAGCAGTACTTC.

V usage is TRBV19 and J usage is TRBJ2-2; TRBD1 matches at 7 bases. The CDR3 consists of 14 residues. The germline CDR1 and CDR2 sequences are LNHDA and SQIVND (reference sequence). Losses at the gene ends were 8 bases for V and 8 bases for J; bases not matched to a gene: 11. CDR3 protein: CASQAQQGPGELFF. CDR3 sequence (DNA): TGTGCCAGTCAGGCCCAACAGGGGCCAGGGGAGCTGTTTTTT. Full variable domain (remainder filled in from reference TRBV19 and TRBJ2-2): DGGITQSPKYLFRKEGQNVTLSCEQNLNHDAMYWYRQDPGQGLRLIYYSQIVNDFQKGDIAEGYSVSREKKESFPLTVTSAQKNPTAFYLCASQAQQGPGELFFGEGSRLTVL.